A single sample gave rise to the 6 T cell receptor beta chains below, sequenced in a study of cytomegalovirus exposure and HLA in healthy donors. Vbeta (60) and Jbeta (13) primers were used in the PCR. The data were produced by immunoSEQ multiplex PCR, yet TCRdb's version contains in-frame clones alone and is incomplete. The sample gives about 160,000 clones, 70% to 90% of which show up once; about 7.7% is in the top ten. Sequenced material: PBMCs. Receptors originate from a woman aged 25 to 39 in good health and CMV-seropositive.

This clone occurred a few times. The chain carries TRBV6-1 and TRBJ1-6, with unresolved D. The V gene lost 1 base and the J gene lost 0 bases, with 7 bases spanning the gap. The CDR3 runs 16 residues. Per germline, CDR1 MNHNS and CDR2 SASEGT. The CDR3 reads CASSEVGSSYNSPLHF. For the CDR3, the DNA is TGTGCCAGCAGTGAAGTGGGCAGCTCCTATAATTCACCCCTCCACTTT.

For the CDR3, the DNA is TGTGCCAGCAGCTCTCACAGGGGGGATCAGCCCCAGCATTTT. It is translated as CASSSHRGDQPQHF. The rearrangement joins TRBV7-9 to TRBJ1-5; 8 positions match TRBD1. V gave up 4 bases and J gave up 5 bases; unmatched junction bases: 4. Germline lookup yields CDR1 SEHNR and CDR2 FQNEAQ (reference sequence). The CDR3 contains 14 residues.

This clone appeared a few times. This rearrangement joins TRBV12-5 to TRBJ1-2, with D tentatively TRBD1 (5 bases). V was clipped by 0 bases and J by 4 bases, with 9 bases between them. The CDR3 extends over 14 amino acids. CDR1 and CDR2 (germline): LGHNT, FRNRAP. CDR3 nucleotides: TGTGCTAGTGGTTTGGTTGGGGGGGTCTATGGCTACACCTTC. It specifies CASGLVGGVYGYTF.

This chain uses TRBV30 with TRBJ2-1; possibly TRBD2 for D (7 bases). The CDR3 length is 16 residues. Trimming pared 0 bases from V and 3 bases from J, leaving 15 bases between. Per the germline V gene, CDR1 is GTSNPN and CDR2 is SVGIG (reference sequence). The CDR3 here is CAWSVRGGRDYNEQFF. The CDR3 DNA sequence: TGTGCCTGGAGTGTAAGGGGGGGGCGGGACTACAATGAGCAGTTCTTC.

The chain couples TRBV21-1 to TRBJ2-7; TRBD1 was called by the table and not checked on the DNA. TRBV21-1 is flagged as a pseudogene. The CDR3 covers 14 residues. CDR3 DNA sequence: TGTGCCAGCAGCAAGGGACAGTCCTGCTACGAGCAGTACTTC. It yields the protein CASSKGQSCYEQYF.

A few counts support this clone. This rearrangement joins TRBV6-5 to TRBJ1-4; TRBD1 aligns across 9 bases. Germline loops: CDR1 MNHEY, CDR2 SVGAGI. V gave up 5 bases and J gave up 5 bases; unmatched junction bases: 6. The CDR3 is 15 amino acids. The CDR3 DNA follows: TGTGCCAGCAGTCTAATCGGACAGGGGAATGAAAAACTGTTTTTT. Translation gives CASSLIGQGNEKLFF.